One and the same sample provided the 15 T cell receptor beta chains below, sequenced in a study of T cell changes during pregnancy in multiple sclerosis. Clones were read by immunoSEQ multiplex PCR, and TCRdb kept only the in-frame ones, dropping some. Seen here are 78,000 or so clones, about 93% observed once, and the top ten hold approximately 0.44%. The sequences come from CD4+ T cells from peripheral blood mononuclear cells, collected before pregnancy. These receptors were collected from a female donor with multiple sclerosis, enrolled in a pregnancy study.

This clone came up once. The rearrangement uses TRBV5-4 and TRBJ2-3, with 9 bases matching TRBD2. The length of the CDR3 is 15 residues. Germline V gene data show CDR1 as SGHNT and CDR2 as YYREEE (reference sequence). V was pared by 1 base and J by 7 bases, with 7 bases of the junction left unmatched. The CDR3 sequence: CASSLPSGTANTQYF. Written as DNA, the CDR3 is TGTGCCAGCAGCTTGCCTAGCGGGACTGCAAATACGCAGTATTTT.

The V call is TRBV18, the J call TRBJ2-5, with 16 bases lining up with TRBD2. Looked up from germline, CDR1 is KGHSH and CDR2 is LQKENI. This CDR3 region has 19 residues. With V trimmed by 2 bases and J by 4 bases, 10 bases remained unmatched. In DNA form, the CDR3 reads TGTGCCAGCTCACCAAGACCCGGGACTAGCGGGAGGGCCAGAGAGACCCAGTACTTC. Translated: CASSPRPGTSGRARETQYF.

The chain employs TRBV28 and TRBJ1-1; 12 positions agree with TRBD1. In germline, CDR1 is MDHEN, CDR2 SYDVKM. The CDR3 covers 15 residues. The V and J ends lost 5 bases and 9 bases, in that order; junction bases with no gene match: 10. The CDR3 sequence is CASSPKPGQGAQAFF. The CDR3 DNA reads TGTGCCAGCAGTCCGAAACCGGGACAGGGGGCGCAAGCTTTCTTT.

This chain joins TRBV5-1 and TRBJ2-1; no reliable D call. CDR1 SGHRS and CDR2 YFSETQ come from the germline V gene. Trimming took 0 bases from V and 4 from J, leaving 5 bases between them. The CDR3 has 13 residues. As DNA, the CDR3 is TGCGCCAGCAGCTTGGTCACTTACAATGAGCAGTTCTTC. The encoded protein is CASSLVTYNEQFF.

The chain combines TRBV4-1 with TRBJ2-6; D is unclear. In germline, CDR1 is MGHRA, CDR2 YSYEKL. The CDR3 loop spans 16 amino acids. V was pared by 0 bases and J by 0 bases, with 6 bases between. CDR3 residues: CASSQDPFSGANVLTF. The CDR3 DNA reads TGCGCCAGCAGCCAAGATCCGTTCTCTGGGGCCAACGTCCTGACTTTC.

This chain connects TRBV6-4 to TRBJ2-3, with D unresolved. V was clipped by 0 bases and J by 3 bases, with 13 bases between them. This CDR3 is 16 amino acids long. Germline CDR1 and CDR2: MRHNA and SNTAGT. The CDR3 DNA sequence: TGTGCCAGCAGTGACTCGAGGCGCTATAGGACAGATACGCAGTATTTT. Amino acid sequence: CASSDSRRYRTDTQYF.

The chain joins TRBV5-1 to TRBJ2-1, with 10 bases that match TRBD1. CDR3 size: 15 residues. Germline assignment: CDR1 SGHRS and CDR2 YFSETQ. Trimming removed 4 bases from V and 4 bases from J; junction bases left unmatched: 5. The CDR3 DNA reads TGCGCCAGCAGCGCCCGGGGACAGGGGTACAATGAGCAGTTCTTC. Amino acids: CASSARGQGYNEQFF.

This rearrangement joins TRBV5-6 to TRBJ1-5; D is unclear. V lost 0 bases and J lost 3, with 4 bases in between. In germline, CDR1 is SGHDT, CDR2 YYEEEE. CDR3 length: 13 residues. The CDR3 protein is CASSLDNNQPQHF. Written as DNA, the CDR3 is TGTGCCAGCAGCTTGGACAACAATCAGCCCCAGCATTTT.

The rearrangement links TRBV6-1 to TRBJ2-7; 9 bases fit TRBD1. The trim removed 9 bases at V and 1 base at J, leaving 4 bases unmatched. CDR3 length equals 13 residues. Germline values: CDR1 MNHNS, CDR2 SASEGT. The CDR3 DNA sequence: TGTGCCAGTCGACAGGGGGGATCCTACGAGCAGTACTTC. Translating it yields CASRQGGSYEQYF.

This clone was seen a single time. The CDR3 coding sequence is TGTGCCAGCAGTCCCCCGAAAGGGGGCAACACTGAAGCTTTCTTT. Translated: CASSPPKGGNTEAFF. The chain uses TRBV6-5 and TRBJ1-1, with TRBD1 matching 7 bases. The junction had 8 bases not matched to a gene; V was cut back by 5 bases and J by 2 bases. Germline CDR1 and CDR2: MNHEY and SVGAGI. This CDR3 region has 15 residues.

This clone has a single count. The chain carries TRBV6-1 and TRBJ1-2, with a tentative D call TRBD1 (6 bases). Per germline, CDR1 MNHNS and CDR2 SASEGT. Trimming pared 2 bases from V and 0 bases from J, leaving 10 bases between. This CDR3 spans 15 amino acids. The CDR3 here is CASSEFTGPNYGYTF. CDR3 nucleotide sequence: TGTGCCAGCAGTGAATTTACAGGGCCTAACTATGGCTACACCTTC.

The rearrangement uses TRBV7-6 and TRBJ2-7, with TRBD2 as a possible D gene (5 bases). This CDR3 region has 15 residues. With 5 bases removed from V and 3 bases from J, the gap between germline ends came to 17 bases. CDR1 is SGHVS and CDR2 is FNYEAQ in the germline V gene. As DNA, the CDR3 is TGTGCCAGCAGCCGGGAAATTGGCAGAGTCTACGAGCAGTACTTC. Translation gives CASSREIGRVYEQYF.

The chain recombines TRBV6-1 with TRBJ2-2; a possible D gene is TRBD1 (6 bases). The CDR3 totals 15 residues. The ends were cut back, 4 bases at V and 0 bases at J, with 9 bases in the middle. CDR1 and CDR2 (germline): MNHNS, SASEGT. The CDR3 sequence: CASSGTGSNTGELFF. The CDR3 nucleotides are TGTGCCAGCAGTGGAACAGGGTCGAACACCGGGGAGCTGTTTTTT.

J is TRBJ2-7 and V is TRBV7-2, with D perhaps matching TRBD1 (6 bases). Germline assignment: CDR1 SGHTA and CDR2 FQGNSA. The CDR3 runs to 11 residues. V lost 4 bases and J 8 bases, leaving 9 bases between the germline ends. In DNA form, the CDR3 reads TGTGCCAGCAGCTCAGGACAGCAGCAGTACTTC. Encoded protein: CASSSGQQQYF.

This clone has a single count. Here the CDR3 reads CSVVVLYEQYF. CDR3 in DNA: TGCAGCGTTGTAGTCTTATACGAGCAGTACTTC. The V gene is TRBV29-1, the J gene TRBJ2-7, with D unresolved. Trimming took 4 bases from V and 4 from J, leaving 8 bases between them. CDR3 length: 11 residues. The germline gives CDR1 SQVTM, CDR2 ANQGSEA.